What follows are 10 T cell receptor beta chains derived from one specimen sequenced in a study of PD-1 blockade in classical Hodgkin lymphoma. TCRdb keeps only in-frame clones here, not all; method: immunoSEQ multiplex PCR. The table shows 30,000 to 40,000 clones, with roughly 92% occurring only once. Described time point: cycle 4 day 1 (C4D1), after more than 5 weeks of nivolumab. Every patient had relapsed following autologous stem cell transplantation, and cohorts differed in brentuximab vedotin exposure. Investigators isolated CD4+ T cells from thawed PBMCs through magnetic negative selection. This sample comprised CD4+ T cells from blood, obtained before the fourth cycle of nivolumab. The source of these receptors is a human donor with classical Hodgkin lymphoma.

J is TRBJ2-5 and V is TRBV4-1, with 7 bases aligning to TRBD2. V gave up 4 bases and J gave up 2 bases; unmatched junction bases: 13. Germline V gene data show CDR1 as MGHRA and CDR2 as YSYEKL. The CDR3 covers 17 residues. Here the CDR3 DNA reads TGCGCCAGCAGCCCGACGTATGGGGGGGTCCATCAAGAGACCCAGTACTTC. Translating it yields CASSPTYGGVHQETQYF.

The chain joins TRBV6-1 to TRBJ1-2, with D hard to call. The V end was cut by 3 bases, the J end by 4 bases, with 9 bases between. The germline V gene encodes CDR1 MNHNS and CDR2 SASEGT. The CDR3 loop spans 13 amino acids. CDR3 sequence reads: CASSDPPGYGYTF. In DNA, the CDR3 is TGTGCCAGCAGTGACCCGCCAGGCTATGGCTACACCTTC.

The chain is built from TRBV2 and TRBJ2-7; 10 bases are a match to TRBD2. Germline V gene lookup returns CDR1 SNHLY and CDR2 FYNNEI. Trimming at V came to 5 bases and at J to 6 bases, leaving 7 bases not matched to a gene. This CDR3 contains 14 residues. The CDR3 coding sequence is TGTGCCAGCAGTAAGCTAGCGGGAGTCGGCGAGCAGTACTTC. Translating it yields CASSKLAGVGEQYF.

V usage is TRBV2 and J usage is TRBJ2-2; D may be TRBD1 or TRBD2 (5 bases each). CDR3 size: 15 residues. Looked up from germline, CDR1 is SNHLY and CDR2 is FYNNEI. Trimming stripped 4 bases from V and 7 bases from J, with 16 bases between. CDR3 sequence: CASSVLTGGGGELFF. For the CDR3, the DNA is TGTGCCAGCAGTGTTTTAACAGGAGGAGGCGGGGAGCTGTTTTTT. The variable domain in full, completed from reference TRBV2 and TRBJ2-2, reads EPEVTQTPSHQVTQMGQEVILRCVPISNHLYFYWYRQILGQKVEFLVSFYNNEISEKSEIFDDQFSVERPDGSNFTLKIRSTKLEDSAMYFCASSVLTGGGGELFFGEGSRLTVL.

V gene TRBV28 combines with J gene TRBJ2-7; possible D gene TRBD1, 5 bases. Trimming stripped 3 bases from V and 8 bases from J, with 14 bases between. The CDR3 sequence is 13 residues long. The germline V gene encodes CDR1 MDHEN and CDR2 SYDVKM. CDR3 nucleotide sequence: TGTGCCAGCAGTTTTCTTCCACCAGGGAAGCAGTACTTC. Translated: CASSFLPPGKQYF.

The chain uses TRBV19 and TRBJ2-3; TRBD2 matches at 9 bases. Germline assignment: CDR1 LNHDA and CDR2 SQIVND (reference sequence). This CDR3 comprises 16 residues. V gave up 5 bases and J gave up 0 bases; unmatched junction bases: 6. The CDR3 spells CASSFGLATSTDTQYF. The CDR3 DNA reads TGTGCCAGTAGTTTCGGACTAGCGACTAGCACAGATACGCAGTATTTT.

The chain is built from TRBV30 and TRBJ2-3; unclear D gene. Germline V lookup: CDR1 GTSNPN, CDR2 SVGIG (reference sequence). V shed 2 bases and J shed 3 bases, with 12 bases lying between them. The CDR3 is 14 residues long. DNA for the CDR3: TGTGCCTGGAGTCAAGGCTTTGGGACAGATACGCAGTATTTT. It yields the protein CAWSQGFGTDTQYF.

The CDR3 nucleotides are TGTGCCAGCAGTAGGTCAGGGGGTAATGAGCAGTTCTTC. Protein product: CASSRSGGNEQFF. V usage is TRBV11-3 and J usage is TRBJ2-1, with TRBD1 matching 7 bases. The CDR3 extends over 13 amino acids. J was trimmed by 7 bases and V by 6 bases; bases with no gene match: 6. Germline V gives CDR1 SGHNT, CDR2 YENEEA.

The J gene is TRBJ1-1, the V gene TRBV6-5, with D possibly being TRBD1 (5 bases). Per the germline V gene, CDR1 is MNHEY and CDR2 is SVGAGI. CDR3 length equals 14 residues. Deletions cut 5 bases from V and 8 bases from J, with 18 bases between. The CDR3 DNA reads TGTGCCAGCAGTCTATCGACAGTGCCCTCCGAAGCTTTCTTT. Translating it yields CASSLSTVPSEAFF.

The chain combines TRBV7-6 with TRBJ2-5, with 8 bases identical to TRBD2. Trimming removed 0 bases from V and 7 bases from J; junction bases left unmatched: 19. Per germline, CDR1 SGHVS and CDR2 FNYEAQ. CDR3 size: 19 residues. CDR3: CASSLASRGGAGRVRTQYF. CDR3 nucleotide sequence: TGTGCCAGCAGCTTAGCATCCCGGGGGGGGGCCGGCCGTGTGAGGACCCAGTACTTC.